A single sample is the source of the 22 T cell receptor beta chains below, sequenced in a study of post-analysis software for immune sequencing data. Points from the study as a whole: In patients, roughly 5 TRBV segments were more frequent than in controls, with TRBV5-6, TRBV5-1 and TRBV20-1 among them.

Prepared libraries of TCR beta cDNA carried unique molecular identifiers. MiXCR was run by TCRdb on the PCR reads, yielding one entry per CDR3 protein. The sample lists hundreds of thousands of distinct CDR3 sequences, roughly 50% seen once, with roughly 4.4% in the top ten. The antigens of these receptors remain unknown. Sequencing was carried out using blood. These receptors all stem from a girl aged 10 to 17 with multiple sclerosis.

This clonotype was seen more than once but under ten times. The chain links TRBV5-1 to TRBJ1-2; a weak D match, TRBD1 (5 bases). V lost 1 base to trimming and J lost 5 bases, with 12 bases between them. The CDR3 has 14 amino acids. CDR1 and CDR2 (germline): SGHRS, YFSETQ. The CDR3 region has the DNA TGCGCCAGCAGCTTGTACGACGGGGCGTATGGCTACACCTTC. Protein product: CASSLYDGAYGYTF.

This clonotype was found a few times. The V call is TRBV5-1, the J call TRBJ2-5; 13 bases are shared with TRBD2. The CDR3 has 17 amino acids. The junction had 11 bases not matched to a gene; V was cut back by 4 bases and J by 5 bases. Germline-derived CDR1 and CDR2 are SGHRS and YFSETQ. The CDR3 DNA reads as TGCGCCAGCAGCCTACAGAGGGGACTAGCGGGAATGGAGACCCAGTACTTC. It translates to CASSLQRGLAGMETQYF.

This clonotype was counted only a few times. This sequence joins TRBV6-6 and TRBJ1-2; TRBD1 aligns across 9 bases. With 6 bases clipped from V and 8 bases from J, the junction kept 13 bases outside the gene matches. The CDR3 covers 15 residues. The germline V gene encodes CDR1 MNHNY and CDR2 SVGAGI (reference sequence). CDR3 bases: TGTGCCAGCAGACACAAACAGGGGGCAAGGGGAGGCTACACCTTC. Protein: CASRHKQGARGGYTF.

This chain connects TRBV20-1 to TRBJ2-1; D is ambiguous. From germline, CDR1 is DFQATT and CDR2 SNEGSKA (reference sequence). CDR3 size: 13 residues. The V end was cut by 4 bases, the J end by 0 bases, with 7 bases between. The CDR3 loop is CSAKAISYNEQFF. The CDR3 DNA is TGCAGTGCTAAAGCTATCTCCTACAATGAGCAGTTCTTC.

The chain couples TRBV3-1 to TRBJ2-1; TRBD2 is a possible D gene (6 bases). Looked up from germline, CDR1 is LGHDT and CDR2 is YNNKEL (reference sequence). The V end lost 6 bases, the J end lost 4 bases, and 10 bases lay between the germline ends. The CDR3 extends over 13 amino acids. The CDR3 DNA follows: TGTGCCAGCAGGCAGGGACTTTACAATGAGCAGTTCTTC. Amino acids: CASRQGLYNEQFF.

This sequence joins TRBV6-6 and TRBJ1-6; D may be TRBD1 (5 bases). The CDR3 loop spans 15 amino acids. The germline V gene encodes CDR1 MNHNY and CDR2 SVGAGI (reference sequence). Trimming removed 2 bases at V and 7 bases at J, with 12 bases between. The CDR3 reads CASSYLGTGNSPLHF. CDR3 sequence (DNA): TGTGCCAGCAGTTACCTCGGGACGGGGAATTCACCCCTCCACTTT.

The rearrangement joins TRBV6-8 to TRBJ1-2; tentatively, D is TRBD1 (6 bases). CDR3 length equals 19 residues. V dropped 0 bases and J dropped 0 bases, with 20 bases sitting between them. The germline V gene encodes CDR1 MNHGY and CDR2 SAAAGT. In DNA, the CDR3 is TGTGCCAGCAGTTACTCGAGAATCCGGGACAACGTCACTAACTATGGCTACACCTTC. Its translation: CASSYSRIRDNVTNYGYTF.

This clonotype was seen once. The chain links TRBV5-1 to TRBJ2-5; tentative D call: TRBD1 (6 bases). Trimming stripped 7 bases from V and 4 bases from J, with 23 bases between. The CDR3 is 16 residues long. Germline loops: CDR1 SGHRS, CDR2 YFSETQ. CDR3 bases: TGCGCCAGCTCCAAGGGTGGGGGCATCGAGGTAGAGACCCAGTACTTC. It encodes CASSKGGGIEVETQYF.

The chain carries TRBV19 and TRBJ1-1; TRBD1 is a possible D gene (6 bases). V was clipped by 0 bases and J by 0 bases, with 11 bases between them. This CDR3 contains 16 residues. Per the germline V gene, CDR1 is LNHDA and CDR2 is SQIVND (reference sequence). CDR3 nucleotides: TGTGCCAGTAGTATAGAAGGCGGACAGATGAACACTGAAGCTTTCTTT. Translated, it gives CASSIEGGQMNTEAFF.

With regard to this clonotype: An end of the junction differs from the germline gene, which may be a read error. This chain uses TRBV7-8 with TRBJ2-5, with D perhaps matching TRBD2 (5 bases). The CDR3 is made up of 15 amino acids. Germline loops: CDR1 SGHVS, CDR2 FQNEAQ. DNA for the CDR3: TGTGTCAGCAGCTTAGCGCGGTGGAGCCAAGAGACCCAGTACTTC. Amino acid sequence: CVSSLARWSQETQYF.

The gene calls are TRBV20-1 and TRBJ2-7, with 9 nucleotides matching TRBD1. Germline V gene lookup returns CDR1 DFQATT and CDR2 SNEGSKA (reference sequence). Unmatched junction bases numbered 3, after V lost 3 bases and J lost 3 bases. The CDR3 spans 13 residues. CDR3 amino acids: CSARTGGCYEQYF. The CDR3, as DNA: TGCAGTGCTAGGACAGGGGGGTGCTACGAGCAGTACTTC.

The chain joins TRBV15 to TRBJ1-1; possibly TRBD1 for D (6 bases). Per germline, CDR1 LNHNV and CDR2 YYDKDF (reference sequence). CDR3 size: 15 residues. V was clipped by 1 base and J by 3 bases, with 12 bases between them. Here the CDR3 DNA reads TGTGCCACCAGCAGAGCTGGACAGCTGGACACTGAAGCTTTCTTT. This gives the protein CATSRAGQLDTEAFF. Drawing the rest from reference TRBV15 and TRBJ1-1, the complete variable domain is DAMVIQNPRYQVTQFGKPVTLSCSQTLNHNVMYWYQQKSSQAPKLLFHYYDKDFNNEADTPDNFQSRRPNTSFCFLDIRSPGLGDTAMYLCATSRAGQLDTEAFFGQGTRLTVV.

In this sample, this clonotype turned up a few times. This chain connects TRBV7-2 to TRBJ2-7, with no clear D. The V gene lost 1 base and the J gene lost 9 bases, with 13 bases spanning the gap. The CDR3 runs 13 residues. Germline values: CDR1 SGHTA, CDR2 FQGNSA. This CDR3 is CASSLERLDRQYF. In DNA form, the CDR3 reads TGTGCCAGCAGCTTAGAACGCCTGGATCGGCAGTACTTC.

This CDR3 is CASSGGHFPPDTEAFF. The CDR3 coding sequence is TGTGCCAGCAGCGGGGGACATTTCCCCCCGGACACTGAAGCTTTCTTT. The chain recombines TRBV11-1 with TRBJ1-1; D possibly corresponds to TRBD1 (6 bases). Germline CDR1 SGHAT, CDR2 FQDESV (reference sequence). The CDR3 runs to 16 residues. The V end was cut by 5 bases, the J end by 3 bases, with 19 bases between.

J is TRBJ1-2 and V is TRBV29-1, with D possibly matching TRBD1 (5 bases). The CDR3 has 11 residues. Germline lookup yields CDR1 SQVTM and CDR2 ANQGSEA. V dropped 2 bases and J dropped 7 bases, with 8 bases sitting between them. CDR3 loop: CSVEQGSGYTF. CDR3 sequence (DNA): TGCAGCGTTGAACAGGGTAGTGGCTACACCTTC.

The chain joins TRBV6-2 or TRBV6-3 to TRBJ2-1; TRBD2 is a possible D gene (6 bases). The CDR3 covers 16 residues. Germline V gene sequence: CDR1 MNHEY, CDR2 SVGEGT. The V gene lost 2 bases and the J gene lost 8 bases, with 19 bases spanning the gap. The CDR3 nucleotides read TGTGCCAGCAGTTACGTACTAGCAAGGACCAGGGATGAGCAGTTCTTC. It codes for CASSYVLARTRDEQFF.

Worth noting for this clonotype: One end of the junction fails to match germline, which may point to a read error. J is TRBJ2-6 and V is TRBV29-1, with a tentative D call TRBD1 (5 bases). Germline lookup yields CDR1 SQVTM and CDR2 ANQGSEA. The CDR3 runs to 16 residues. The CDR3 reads CSVEVDGDSGANVRTF. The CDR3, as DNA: TGCAGCGTTGAAGTCGACGGAGACTCTGGGGCCAACGTCCGGACTTTC.

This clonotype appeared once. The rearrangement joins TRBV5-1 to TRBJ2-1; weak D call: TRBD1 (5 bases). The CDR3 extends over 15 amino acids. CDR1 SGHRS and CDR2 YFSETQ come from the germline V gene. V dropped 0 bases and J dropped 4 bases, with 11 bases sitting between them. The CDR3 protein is CASSLAGMGYNEQFF. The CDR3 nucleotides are TGCGCCAGCAGCTTGGCAGGGATGGGTTACAATGAGCAGTTCTTC.

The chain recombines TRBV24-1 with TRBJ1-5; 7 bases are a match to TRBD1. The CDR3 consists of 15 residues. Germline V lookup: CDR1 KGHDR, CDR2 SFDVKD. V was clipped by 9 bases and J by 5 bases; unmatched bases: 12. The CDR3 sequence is CATEDREIRDQPQHF. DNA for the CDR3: TGTGCCACCGAAGACAGGGAAATCCGCGATCAGCCCCAGCATTTT.

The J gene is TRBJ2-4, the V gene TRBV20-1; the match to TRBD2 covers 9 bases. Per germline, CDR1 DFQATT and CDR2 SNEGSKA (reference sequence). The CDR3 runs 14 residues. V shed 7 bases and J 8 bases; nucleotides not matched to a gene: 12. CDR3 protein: CSGVAGAGRDIQYF. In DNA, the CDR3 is TGCAGTGGAGTAGCGGGGGCCGGGAGGGACATTCAGTACTTC.

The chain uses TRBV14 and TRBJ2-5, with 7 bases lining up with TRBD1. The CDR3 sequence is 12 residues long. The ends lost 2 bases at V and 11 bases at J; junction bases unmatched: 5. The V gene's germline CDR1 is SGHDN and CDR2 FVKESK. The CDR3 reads CASSQRTGKQYF. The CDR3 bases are TGTGCCAGCAGCCAACGGACAGGAAAGCAGTACTTC.

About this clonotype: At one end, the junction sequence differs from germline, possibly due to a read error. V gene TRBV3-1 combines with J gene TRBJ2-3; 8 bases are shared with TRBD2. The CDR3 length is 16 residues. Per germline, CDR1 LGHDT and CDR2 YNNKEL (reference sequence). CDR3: CASNSNGGARTDTQYF. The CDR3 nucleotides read TGCGCCAGCAACTCCAACGGGGGGGCCCGCACAGATACGCAGTATTTT.